The 19 T cell receptor beta chains below were found in one sample sequenced in a study of spatial heterogeneity in lung cancer (dated by TCRdb to the late 2010s). Library generation was performed with 5' RACE. Sequenced using a NextSeq 500. The raw public data were reprocessed by TCRdb itself: fastp quality trimming at Q25, MiXCR clonotype calling, in-frame beta chains only. Rows with a matching CDR3 protein are joined into one entry that keeps the most common DNA and genes. The table for this sample lists 9,100 or so distinct CDR3 sequences; approximately 8% of them were counted only once. Roughly 27% of the sample comes from the top ten. The time point label here, explained by the study, means: sample taken at primary tumor resection. Without any cell sorting, TCR sequencing was performed on whole RNA extracted either from tumor and nontumor lung tissue or from cryopreserved PBMC samples. Source: PBMCs, taken at surgery. All receptors come from a female donor with early-stage non-small cell lung cancer.

This sequence joins TRBV12-3 or TRBV12-4 and TRBJ1-2; 9 bases match TRBD1. Unmatched junction bases numbered 3, after V lost 2 bases and J lost 5 bases. The CDR3 has 14 residues. CDR3 DNA: TGTGCCAGCAGTTTAACAGGGGGCGCTTATGGCTACACCTTC. Protein sequence: CASSLTGGAYGYTF.

As to this clonotype: With a much larger clone just one base away, this may be a read error. The gene calls are TRBV2 and TRBJ2-1, with 13 nucleotides matching TRBD2. CDR3 size: 15 residues. Per the germline V gene, CDR1 is SNHLY and CDR2 is FYNNEI. The CDR3 DNA is TGTGCCAGCAGTGGGACTAGCGGGAGCAACAATGAGCAGTGCTTC. This gives the protein CASSGTSGSNNEQCF.

This clonotype appeared a few times. The chain employs TRBV11-1 and TRBJ2-1, with D maybe TRBD2 (6 bases). Germline values: CDR1 SGHAT, CDR2 FQDESV (reference sequence). The CDR3 is 12 residues long. V was pared by 6 bases and J by 9 bases, with 12 bases between. In nucleotides, the CDR3 is TGTGCCAGCAGGCCGACTAGTGGTGAGCAGTTCTTC. It specifies CASRPTSGEQFF.

This clonotype was counted a few times. The rearrangement uses TRBV7-2 and TRBJ2-1; TRBD1 matches 8 bases. CDR3 length: 13 residues. CDR1 and CDR2 (germline): SGHTA, FQGNSA. The ends lost 5 bases at V and 6 bases at J; junction bases unmatched: 3. Here the CDR3 DNA reads TGTGCCAGCAGCACGACAGGGGTCAATGAGCAGTTCTTC. It encodes CASSTTGVNEQFF.

This clonotype was counted only a few times. This chain links TRBV5-1 with TRBJ2-3, with 13 bases identical to TRBD2. CDR1 is SGHRS and CDR2 is YFSETQ in the germline V gene. The CDR3 length is 16 residues. The J segment lost 1 base and the V segment lost 3 bases, leaving 2 bases of the junction unmatched. The CDR3 DNA reads TGCGCCAGCAGCTCCGGGACTAGCGGGGGCACAGATACGCAGTATTTT. It specifies CASSSGTSGGTDTQYF. The entire variable domain, with the rest obtained from reference TRBV5-1 and TRBJ2-3, is as follows: KAGVTQTPRYLIKTRGQQVTLSCSPISGHRSVSWYQQTPGQGLQFLFEYFSETQRNKGNFPGRFSGRQFSNSRSEMNVSTLELGDSALYLCASSSGTSGGTDTQYFGPGTRLTVL.

The table lists this clonotype with a few counts. J is TRBJ2-2 and V is TRBV7-2; D is unclear. The CDR3 covers 14 residues. Deletions cut 3 bases from V and 4 bases from J, with 9 bases between. CDR1 and CDR2 from the germline V gene are SGHTA and FQGNSA. Here the CDR3 reads CASSLMASTGELFF. The CDR3 region has the DNA TGTGCCAGCAGCTTGATGGCTTCCACCGGGGAGCTGTTTTTT.

J is TRBJ2-3 and V is TRBV7-2; 10 bases map to TRBD2. Unmatched junction bases numbered 0, after V lost 1 base and J lost 5 bases. The CDR3 contains 14 residues. CDR1 and CDR2 from the germline V gene are SGHTA and FQGNSA. Here the CDR3 reads CASSLVAGGDTQYF. CDR3 sequence (DNA): TGTGCCAGCAGCTTAGTAGCGGGGGGAGATACGCAGTATTTT.

In its sample, this clonotype is medium-sized. The rearrangement uses TRBV7-9 and TRBJ1-1, with D unresolved. CDR1 and CDR2 (germline): SEHNR, FQNEAQ (reference sequence). V was pared by 3 bases and J by 4 bases, with 6 bases between. The CDR3 covers 12 residues. The CDR3 nucleotides read TGTGCCAGCAGCTTTTCGAGCACTGAAGCTTTCTTT. This codes for CASSFSSTEAFF.

In its sample, this clonotype was seen many times. This chain joins TRBV5-1 and TRBJ1-5, with D possibly matching TRBD1 (5 bases). Germline V gene data show CDR1 as SGHRS and CDR2 as YFSETQ. V was clipped by 0 bases and J by 5 bases, with 9 bases between them. This CDR3 has 14 residues. CDR3: CASSLGLQDQPQHF. In nucleotides, the CDR3 is TGCGCCAGCAGCTTGGGCCTACAGGATCAGCCCCAGCATTTT. The whole variable domain, remainder taken from reference TRBV5-1 and TRBJ1-5, is KAGVTQTPRYLIKTRGQQVTLSCSPISGHRSVSWYQQTPGQGLQFLFEYFSETQRNKGNFPGRFSGRQFSNSRSEMNVSTLELGDSALYLCASSLGLQDQPQHFGDGTRLSIL.

This clonotype was seen many times. The V gene is TRBV29-1, the J gene TRBJ2-3, with D uncertain. The CDR3 consists of 12 residues. Trimming stripped 8 bases from V and 0 bases from J, with 9 bases between. From germline, CDR1 is SQVTM and CDR2 ANQGSEA. As DNA, the CDR3 is TGCAGCTCGGGCTGGAGCACAGATACGCAGTATTTT. Translated: CSSGWSTDTQYF.

This clonotype was picked up many times. The chain carries TRBV3-1 and TRBJ1-3, with D perhaps TRBD1 (5 bases). V was pared by 8 bases and J by 4 bases, with 12 bases between. From germline, CDR1 is LGHDT and CDR2 YNNKEL (reference sequence). The CDR3 runs to 13 residues. The CDR3: CASGTGSGNTIYF. DNA for the CDR3: TGTGCCAGCGGTACAGGCTCCGGAAACACCATATATTTT. Drawing the rest from reference TRBV3-1 and TRBJ1-3, the complete variable domain is DTAVSQTPKYLVTQMGNDKSIKCEQNLGHDTMYWYKQDSKKFLKIMFSYNNKELIINETVPNRFSPKSPDKAHLNLHINSLELGDSAVYFCASGTGSGNTIYFGEGSWLTVV.

This clonotype is categorized as medium-sized. The chain is built from TRBV18 and TRBJ2-5; D remains ambiguous. CDR1 is KGHSH, CDR2 LQKENI, per germline. This CDR3 contains 13 residues. V lost 2 bases to trimming and J lost 3 bases, with 7 bases between them. For the CDR3, the DNA is TGTGCCAGCTCACCATCGGCGGAAGAGACCCAGTACTTC. Its protein is CASSPSAEETQYF.

By share, this clonotype counts as medium-sized. The rearrangement uses TRBV20-1 and TRBJ1-1; D not resolved. V dropped 4 bases and J dropped 11 bases, with 14 bases sitting between them. This CDR3 is 11 amino acids long. Looked up from germline, CDR1 is DFQATT and CDR2 is SNEGSKA (reference sequence). CDR3 DNA sequence: TGCAGTGCTATAACTACGGGAGATGCTTTCTTT. Protein product: CSAITTGDAFF.

This clonotype is medium-sized by share. The chain recombines TRBV27 with TRBJ1-6, with D perhaps matching TRBD1 (6 bases). This CDR3 comprises 12 residues. V was clipped by 3 bases and J by 10 bases, with 7 bases between them. The V gene's germline CDR1 is MNHEY and CDR2 SMNVEV (reference sequence). The CDR3 DNA follows: TGTGCCAGCAGTTTGGGGGGCTCACCCCTCCACTTT. Translation gives CASSLGGSPLHF.

In this sample, this clonotype is medium-sized. V gene TRBV12-3 or TRBV12-4 combines with J gene TRBJ1-3; 8 bases align to TRBD1. The J segment lost 2 bases and the V segment lost 6 bases, leaving 9 bases of the junction unmatched. The CDR3 contains 16 residues. CDR3 in amino acids: CASSHEPTGAGNTIYF. The CDR3 bases are TGTGCCAGCAGCCATGAACCGACAGGGGCTGGAAACACCATATATTTT.

Ten or more counts support this clonotype. The CDR3 loop is CASSLQSTGLNTGELFF. The CDR3 bases are TGTGCCAGCAGCTTACAGAGTACAGGTTTGAACACCGGGGAGCTGTTTTTT. The chain is built from TRBV11-2 and TRBJ2-2; a possible D gene is TRBD1 (5 bases). V lost 2 bases to trimming and J lost 1 base, with 14 bases between them. The CDR3 spans 17 residues. Looked up from germline, CDR1 is SGHAT and CDR2 is FQNNGV.

This clonotype was recorded many times. This chain uses TRBV7-2 with TRBJ2-3, with a weak D call TRBD2 (5 bases). Trimming shortened V by 5 bases and J by 0 bases, and 18 bases separated the two germline ends. CDR3 size: 17 residues. Germline V lookup: CDR1 SGHTA, CDR2 FQGNSA. Written as DNA, the CDR3 is TGTGCCAGCAGCCAAACCACAGCTAGCAGAAGCACAGATACGCAGTATTTT. Protein: CASSQTTASRSTDTQYF.

This clonotype was found a few times. The chain links TRBV30 to TRBJ1-5, with D uncertain. Germline V gene lookup returns CDR1 GTSNPN and CDR2 SVGIG (reference sequence). V was shortened by 1 base and J by 0 bases, with 19 bases between the two germline ends. The CDR3 sequence is 18 residues long. The CDR3 coding sequence is TGTGCCTGGAGTGGGATGGAGGGCCGGACTGATAGCAATCAGCCCCAGCATTTT. Residues: CAWSGMEGRTDSNQPQHF.

Relative to its sample, this clonotype is medium-sized. The V gene is TRBV29-1, the J gene TRBJ2-1; TRBD1 aligns across 9 bases. Trimming took 3 bases from V and 8 from J; bases not matched to a gene: 11. The CDR3 is 15 amino acids. Germline CDR1 is SQVTM and CDR2 is ANQGSEA. The CDR3, as DNA: TGCAGCGTTGACCTGTCGGGACAGGGTACTTATGAGCAGTTCTTC. As protein: CSVDLSGQGTYEQFF.